Following are 11 T cell receptor beta chains from one sample sequenced in a study of shared clonotypes between healthy human individuals. The repertoire was sequenced with immunoSEQ multiplex PCR; TCRdb's copy has only in-frame clones and lacks some. The sample lists about 2.1 million clones, about 92% occurring once. Positive CCR7 selection of CD45RO-negative cells yielded the naive CD8 cells, and terminally differentiated effector memory CD45RA+ cells were excluded. The specimen was naive CD8+ T cells from PBMCs. Receptors originate from a man younger than 35 in good health. Some clones in this sample may be carry-over from other donors' samples.

On this clone: Other nucleotide sequences from this sample produce the same CDR3. The gene calls are TRBV7-9 and TRBJ2-2, with no clear D. Germline CDR1 reads SEHNR; CDR2 reads FQNEAQ (reference sequence). V dropped 3 bases and J dropped 6 bases, with 8 bases sitting between them. This CDR3 region has 13 residues. For the CDR3, the DNA is TGTGCCAGCAGCTTCCCCGGGCCCGGGGAGCTGTTTTTT. Amino acids: CASSFPGPGELFF.

This rearrangement joins TRBV9 to TRBJ2-3, with unresolved D. V dropped 3 bases and J dropped 0 bases, with 11 bases sitting between them. This CDR3 spans 15 amino acids. CDR1 and CDR2 from the germline V gene are SGDLS and YYNGEE. Written as DNA, the CDR3 is TGTGCCAGCAGCGCCGAAGGGCTTAGCACAGATACGCAGTATTTT. Protein sequence: CASSAEGLSTDTQYF.

This chain links TRBV5-4 with TRBJ2-1; 11 bases line up with TRBD2. V lost 6 bases, J lost 4 bases, and 6 bases stayed unmatched. There are 15 residues in the CDR3. CDR1 and CDR2 from the germline V gene are SGHNT and YYREEE (reference sequence). As DNA, the CDR3 is TGTGCCAGCAACCTACGACTAGCGGGGTACAATGAGCAGTTCTTC. It specifies CASNLRLAGYNEQFF.

The chain links TRBV4-2 to TRBJ2-3; the D gene could be TRBD1 or TRBD2 (5 bases each). In germline, CDR1 is LGHNA, CDR2 YNFKEQ. The CDR3 loop spans 15 amino acids. The germline V and J ends were trimmed by 1 base and 0 bases, with 8 bases remaining between them. This CDR3 is CASSQGGSSTDTQYF. As DNA, the CDR3 is TGTGCCAGCAGCCAAGGGGGGTCTAGCACAGATACGCAGTATTTT.

This sequence joins TRBV6-1 and TRBJ2-7, with 8 bases fitting TRBD1. The V and J ends lost 2 bases and 1 base, in that order; junction bases with no gene match: 7. The CDR3 totals 16 residues. Looked up from germline, CDR1 is MNHNS and CDR2 is SASEGT. CDR3 DNA: TGTGCCAGCAGTGAACATCCGGGACAGGAATCCTACGAGCAGTACTTC. Protein product: CASSEHPGQESYEQYF.

The chain links TRBV6-5 to TRBJ2-1, with D tentatively TRBD1 or TRBD2 (5 bases each). Germline lookup yields CDR1 MNHEY and CDR2 SVGAGI. This CDR3 region has 15 residues. V was trimmed by 5 bases and J by 0 bases, leaving 11 bases between them. Here the CDR3 reads CASSGGLSSYNEQFF. Written as DNA, the CDR3 is TGTGCCAGCAGTGGGGGATTAAGCTCCTACAATGAGCAGTTCTTC.

This chain joins TRBV6-1 and TRBJ2-5, with 11 nucleotides matching TRBD1. Germline values: CDR1 MNHNS, CDR2 SASEGT. After removal of 6 bases from V and 5 bases from J, the junction contained 5 bases not matched to a gene. There are 14 residues in the CDR3. The CDR3 DNA is TGTGCCAGCAGGGACAGGGGGCACTTGGAGACCCAGTACTTC. Translation gives CASRDRGHLETQYF.

CDR3 nucleotide sequence: TGCGCCAGCAGCCAAGAAGGGGCGCTTTATGGCTACACCTTC. Its translation is CASSQEGALYGYTF. This chain uses TRBV4-3 with TRBJ1-2, with D tentatively TRBD1 (5 bases). V was shortened by 0 bases and J by 5 bases, with 10 bases between the two germline ends. This CDR3 is 14 amino acids long. Germline CDR1 LGHNA, CDR2 YSLEER.

This CDR3 reads CASSEGTGGSYEQYF. As DNA, the CDR3 is TGCGCCAGCAGTGAGGGGACAGGGGGCTCCTACGAGCAGTACTTC. The V call is TRBV10-1, the J call TRBJ2-7; TRBD1 aligns across 11 bases. Per germline, CDR1 WNHNN and CDR2 SYGVQD (reference sequence). J was trimmed by 0 bases and V by 2 bases; bases with no gene match: 0. The CDR3 sequence is 15 residues long.

The rearrangement uses TRBV15 and TRBJ1-5, with D possibly matching TRBD1 (5 bases). This CDR3 region has 19 residues. The V and J ends lost 0 bases and 0 bases respectively, with 18 bases between them. Germline assignment: CDR1 LNHNV and CDR2 YYDKDF (reference sequence). The CDR3 nucleotides read TGTGCCACCAGCAGAGATGAGGGGTATTCTTCGGATAGCAATCAGCCCCAGCATTTT. Translating gives CATSRDEGYSSDSNQPQHF.

The V and J genes are TRBV5-1 and TRBJ2-5, with TRBD2 matching over 8 bases. Germline trimming cut 1 base from V and 1 base from J; bases unmatched to any gene: 12. Looked up from germline, CDR1 is SGHRS and CDR2 is YFSETQ. The CDR3 covers 18 residues. CDR3 nucleotides: TGCGCCAGCAGCTTGTCTAGGTCCGGCCGGGAGGGCCAAGAGACCCAGTACTTC. The encoded protein is CASSLSRSGREGQETQYF.